The table lists the clone carrying this TCR beta chain with many counts. TCRdb used MiXCR to reprocess the reads, holding one entry per CDR3 protein. The profile shows some 48,000 distinct CDR3 sequences, 6% to 9.5% of them singletons. The data originate from a study of patients with pleural tuberculosis. This TCR was recovered from a human donor with pleural tuberculosis.

The CDR3 loop reads CASSYAPGGDEQFF. The CDR3 nucleotides are TGTGCCAGCAGCTATGCCCCAGGGGGGGATGAGCAGTTCTTC. This chain connects TRBV11-2 to TRBJ2-1; tentatively, D is TRBD1 or TRBD2 (7 bases each). The germline CDR1 and CDR2 sequences are SGHAT and FQNNGV. The CDR3 totals 14 residues. Trimming shortened V by 4 bases and J by 8 bases, and 15 bases separated the two germline ends.